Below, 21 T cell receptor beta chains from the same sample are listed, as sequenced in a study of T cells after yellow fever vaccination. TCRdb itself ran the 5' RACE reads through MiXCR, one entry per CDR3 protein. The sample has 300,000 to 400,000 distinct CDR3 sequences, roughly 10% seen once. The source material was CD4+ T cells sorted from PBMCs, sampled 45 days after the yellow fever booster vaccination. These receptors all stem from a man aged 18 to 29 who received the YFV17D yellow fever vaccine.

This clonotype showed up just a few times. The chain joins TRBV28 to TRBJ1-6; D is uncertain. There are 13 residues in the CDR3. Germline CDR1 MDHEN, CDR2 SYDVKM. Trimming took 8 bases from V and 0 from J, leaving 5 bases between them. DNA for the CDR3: TGTGCCAGCCTGAGCTCCTATAATTCACCCCTCCACTTT. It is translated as CASLSSYNSPLHF.

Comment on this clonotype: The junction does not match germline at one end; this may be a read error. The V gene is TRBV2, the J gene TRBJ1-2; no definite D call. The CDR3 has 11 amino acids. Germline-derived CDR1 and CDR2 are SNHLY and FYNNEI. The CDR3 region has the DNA TGTGCCAGCAGTGAAGCCGAACCCAGCGGCTTC. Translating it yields CASSEAEPSGF.

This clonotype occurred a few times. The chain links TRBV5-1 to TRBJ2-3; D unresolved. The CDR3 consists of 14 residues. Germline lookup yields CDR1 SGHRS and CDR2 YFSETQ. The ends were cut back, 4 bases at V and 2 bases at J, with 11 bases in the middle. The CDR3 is CASSIPSITDTQYF. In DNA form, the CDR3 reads TGCGCCAGCAGCATCCCATCTATCACAGATACGCAGTATTTT.

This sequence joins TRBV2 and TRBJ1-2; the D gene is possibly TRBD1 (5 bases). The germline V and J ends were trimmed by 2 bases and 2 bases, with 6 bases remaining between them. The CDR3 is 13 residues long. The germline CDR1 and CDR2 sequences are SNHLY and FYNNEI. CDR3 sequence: CASSEQGNYGYTF. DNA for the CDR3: TGTGCCAGCAGTGAACAGGGAAACTATGGCTACACCTTC.

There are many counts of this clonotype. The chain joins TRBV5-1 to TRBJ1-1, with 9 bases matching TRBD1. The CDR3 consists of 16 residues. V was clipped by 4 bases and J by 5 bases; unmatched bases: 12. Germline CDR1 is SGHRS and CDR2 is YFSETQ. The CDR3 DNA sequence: TGCGCCAGCAGCCCCTGGACAGGGGCAAGGCTAACTGAAGCTTTCTTT. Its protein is CASSPWTGARLTEAFF.

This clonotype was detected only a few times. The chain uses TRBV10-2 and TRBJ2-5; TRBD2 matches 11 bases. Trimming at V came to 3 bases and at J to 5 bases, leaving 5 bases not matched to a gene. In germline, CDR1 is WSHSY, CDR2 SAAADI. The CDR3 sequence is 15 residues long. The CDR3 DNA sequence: TGCGCCAGCAGTGAAACTAGCGGGGGCTGGGAGACCCAGTACTTC. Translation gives CASSETSGGWETQYF.

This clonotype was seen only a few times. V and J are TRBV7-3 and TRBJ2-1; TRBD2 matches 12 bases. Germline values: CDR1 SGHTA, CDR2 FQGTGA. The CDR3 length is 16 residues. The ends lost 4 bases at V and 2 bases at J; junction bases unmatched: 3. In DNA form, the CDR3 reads TGTGCCAGCAGCTCAAGACTAGCGGGGGCCTACAATGAGCAGTTCTTC. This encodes CASSSRLAGAYNEQFF. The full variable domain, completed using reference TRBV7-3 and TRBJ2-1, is GAGVSQTPSNKVTEKGKYVELRCDPISGHTALYWYRQSLGQGPEFLIYFQGTGAADDSGLPNDRFFAVRPEGSVSTLKIQRTERGDSAVYLCASSSRLAGAYNEQFFGPGTRLTVL.

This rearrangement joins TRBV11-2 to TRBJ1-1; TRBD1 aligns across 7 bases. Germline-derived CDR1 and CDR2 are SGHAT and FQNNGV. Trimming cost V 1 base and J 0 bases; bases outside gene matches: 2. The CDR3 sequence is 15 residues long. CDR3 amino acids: CASSLVGQLNTEAFF. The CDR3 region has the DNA TGTGCCAGCAGCTTAGTGGGACAGTTGAACACTGAAGCTTTCTTT.

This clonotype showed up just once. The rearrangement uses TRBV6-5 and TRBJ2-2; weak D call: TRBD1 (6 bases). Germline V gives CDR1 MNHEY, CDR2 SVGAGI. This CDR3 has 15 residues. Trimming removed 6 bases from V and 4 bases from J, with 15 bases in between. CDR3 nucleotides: TGTGCCAGCAGGACGACAGGTTCGGGCACCGGGGAGCTGTTTTTT. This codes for CASRTTGSGTGELFF.

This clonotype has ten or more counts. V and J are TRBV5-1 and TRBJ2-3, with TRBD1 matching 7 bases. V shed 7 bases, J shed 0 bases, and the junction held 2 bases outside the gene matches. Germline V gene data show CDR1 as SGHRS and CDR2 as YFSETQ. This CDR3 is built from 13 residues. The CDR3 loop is CASRDSSTDTQYF. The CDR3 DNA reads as TGCGCCAGCCGGGACAGTAGCACAGATACGCAGTATTTT. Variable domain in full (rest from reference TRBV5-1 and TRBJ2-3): KAGVTQTPRYLIKTRGQQVTLSCSPISGHRSVSWYQQTPGQGLQFLFEYFSETQRNKGNFPGRFSGRQFSNSRSEMNVSTLELGDSALYLCASRDSSTDTQYFGPGTRLTVL.

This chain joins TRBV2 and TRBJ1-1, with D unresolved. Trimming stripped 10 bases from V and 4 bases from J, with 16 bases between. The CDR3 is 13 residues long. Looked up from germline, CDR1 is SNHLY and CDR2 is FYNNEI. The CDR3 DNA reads TGTGCCACCCAGTTTTCCGGGAGCACTGAAGCTTTCTTT. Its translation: CATQFSGSTEAFF.

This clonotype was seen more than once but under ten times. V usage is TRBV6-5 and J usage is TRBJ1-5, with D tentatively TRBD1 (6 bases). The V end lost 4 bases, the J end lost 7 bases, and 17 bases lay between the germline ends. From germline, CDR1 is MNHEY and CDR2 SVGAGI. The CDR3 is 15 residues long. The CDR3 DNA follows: TGTGCCAGCAGTTCCCCGCGCAGGGGAGGACAGCCCCAGCATTTT. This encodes CASSSPRRGGQPQHF.

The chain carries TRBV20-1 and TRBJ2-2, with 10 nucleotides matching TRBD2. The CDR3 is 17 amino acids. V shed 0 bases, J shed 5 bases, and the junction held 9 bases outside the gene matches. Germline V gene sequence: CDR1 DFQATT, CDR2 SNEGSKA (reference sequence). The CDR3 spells CSARDSGGASGTGELFF. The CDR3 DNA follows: TGCAGTGCTAGAGACAGCGGGGGGGCTTCCGGTACCGGGGAGCTGTTTTTT.

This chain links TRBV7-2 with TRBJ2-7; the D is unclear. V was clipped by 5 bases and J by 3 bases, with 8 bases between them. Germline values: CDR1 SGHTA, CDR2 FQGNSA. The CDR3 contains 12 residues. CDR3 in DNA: TGTGCCAGCAGCATCCCAGGCTACGAGCAGTACTTC. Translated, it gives CASSIPGYEQYF. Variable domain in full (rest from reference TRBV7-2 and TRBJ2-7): GAGVSQSPSNKVTEKGKDVELRCDPISGHTALYWYRQSLGQGLEFLIYFQGNSAPDKSGLPSDRFSAERTGGSVSTLTIQRTQQEDSAVYLCASSIPGYEQYFGPGTRLTVT.

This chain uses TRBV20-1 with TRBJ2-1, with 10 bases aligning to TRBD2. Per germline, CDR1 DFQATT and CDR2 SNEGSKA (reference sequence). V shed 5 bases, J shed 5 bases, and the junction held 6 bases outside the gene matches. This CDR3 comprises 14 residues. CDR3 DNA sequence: TGCAGTGCTCCTAGCGGGGGCCTACACAATGAGCAGTTCTTC. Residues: CSAPSGGLHNEQFF.

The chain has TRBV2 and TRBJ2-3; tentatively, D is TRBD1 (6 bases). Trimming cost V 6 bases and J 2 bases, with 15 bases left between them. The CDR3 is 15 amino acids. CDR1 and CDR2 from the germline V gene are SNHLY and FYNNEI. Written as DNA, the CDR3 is TGTGCCAGCAGGAGGACAGCCGGACCCACAGATACGCAGTATTTT. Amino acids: CASRRTAGPTDTQYF.

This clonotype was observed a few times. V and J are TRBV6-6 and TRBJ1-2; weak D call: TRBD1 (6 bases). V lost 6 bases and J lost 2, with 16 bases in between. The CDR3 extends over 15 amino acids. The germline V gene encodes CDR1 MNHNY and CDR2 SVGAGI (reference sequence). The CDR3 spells CASRYTPTGNYGYTF. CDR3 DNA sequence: TGTGCCAGCAGGTACACCCCTACAGGGAACTATGGCTACACCTTC.

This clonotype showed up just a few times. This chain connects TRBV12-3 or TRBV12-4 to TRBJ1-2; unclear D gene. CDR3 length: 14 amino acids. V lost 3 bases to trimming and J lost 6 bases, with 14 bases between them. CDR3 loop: CASSLWEEGDGYTF. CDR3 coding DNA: TGTGCCAGCAGTTTGTGGGAGGAAGGAGATGGCTACACCTTC.

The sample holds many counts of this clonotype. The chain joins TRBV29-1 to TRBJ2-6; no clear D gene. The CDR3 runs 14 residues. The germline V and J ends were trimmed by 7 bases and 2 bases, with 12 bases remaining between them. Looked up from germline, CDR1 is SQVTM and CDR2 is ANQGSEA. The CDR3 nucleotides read TGCAGCGCCTACGACCCTCCTGGGGCCAACGTCCTGACTTTC. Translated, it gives CSAYDPPGANVLTF.

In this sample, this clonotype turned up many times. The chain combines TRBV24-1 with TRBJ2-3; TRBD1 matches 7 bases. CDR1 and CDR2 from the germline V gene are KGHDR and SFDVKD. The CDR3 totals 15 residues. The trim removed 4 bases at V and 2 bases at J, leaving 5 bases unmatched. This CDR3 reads CATSDSGQNTDTQYF. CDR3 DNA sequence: TGTGCCACCAGTGACTCGGGACAGAACACAGATACGCAGTATTTT.

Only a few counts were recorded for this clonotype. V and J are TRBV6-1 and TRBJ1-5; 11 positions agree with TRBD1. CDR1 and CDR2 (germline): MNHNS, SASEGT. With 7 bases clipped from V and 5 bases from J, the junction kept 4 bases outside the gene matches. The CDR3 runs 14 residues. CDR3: CASTWDRGDQPQHF. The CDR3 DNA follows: TGTGCCAGCACCTGGGACAGGGGGGATCAGCCCCAGCATTTT.